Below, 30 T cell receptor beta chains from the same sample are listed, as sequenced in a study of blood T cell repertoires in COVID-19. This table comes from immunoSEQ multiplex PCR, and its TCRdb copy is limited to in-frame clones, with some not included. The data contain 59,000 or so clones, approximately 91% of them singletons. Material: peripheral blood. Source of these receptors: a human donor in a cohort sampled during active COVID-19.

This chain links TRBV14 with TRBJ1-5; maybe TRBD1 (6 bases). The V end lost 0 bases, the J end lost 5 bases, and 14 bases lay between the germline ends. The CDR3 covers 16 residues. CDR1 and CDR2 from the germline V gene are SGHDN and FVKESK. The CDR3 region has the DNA TGTGCCAGCAGCCAAGATTGGGGGCGCAGAGATCAGCCCCAGCATTTT. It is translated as CASSQDWGRRDQPQHF.

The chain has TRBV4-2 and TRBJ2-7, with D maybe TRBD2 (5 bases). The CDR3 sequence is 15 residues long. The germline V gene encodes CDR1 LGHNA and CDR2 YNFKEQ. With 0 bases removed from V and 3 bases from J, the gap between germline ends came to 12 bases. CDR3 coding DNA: TGTGCCAGCAGCCAAGAACTCAACCGGGGCTACGAGCAGTACTTC. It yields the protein CASSQELNRGYEQYF.

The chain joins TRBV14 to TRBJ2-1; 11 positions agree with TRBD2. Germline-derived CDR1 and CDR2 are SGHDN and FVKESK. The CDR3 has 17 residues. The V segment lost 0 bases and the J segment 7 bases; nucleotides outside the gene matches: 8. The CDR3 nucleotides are TGTGCCAGCAGCCAAGATCGACTAGCGGGATATCAGAATGAGCAGTTCTTC. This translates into CASSQDRLAGYQNEQFF.

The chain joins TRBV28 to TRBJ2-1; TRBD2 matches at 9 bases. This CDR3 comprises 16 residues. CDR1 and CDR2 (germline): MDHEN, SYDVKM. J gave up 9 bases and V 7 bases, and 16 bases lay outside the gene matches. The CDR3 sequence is CASTFPLAGGSGEQFF. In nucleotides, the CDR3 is TGTGCCAGCACCTTCCCTTTGGCGGGAGGGAGTGGTGAGCAGTTCTTC.

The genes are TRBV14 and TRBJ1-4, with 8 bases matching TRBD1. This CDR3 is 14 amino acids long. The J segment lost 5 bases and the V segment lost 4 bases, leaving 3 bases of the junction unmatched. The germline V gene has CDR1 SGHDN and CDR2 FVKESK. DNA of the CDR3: TGTGCCAGCAGCCGAGGACAGGGCAATGAAAAACTGTTTTTT. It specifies CASSRGQGNEKLFF. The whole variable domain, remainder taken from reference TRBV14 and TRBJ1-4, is EAGVTQFPSHSVIEKGQTVTLRCDPISGHDNLYWYRRVMGKEIKFLLHFVKESKQDESGMPNNRFLAERTGGTYSTLKVQPAELEDSGVYFCASSRGQGNEKLFFGSGTQLSVL.

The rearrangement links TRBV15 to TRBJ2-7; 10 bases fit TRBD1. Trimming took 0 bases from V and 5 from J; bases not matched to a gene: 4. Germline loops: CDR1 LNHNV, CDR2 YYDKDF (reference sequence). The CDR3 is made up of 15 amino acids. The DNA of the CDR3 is TGTGCCACCAGCAGAGAAGGGGACAGGGGTCACGAGCAGTACTTC. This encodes CATSREGDRGHEQYF. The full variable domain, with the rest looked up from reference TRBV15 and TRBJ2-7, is DAMVIQNPRYQVTQFGKPVTLSCSQTLNHNVMYWYQQKSSQAPKLLFHYYDKDFNNEADTPDNFQSRRPNTSFCFLDIRSPGLGDTAMYLCATSREGDRGHEQYFGPGTRLTVT.

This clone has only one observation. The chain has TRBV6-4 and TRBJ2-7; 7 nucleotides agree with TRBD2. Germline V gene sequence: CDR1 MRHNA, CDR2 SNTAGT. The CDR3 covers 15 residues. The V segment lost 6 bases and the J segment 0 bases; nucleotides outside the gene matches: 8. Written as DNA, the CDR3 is TGTGCCAGCAGGGTAGTAGCTAGCGGCTCCTACGAGCAGTACTTC. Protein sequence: CASRVVASGSYEQYF.

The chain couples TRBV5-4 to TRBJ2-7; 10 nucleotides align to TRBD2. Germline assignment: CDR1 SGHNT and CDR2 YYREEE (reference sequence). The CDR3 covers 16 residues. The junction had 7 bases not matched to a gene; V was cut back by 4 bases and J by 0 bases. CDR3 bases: TGTGCCAGCAGCCCTCTCGCTAGCGGGAGCTCCTACGAGCAGTACTTC. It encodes CASSPLASGSSYEQYF.

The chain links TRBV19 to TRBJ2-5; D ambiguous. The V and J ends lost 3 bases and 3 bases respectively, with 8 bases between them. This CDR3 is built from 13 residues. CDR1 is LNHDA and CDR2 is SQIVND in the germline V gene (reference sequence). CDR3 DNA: TGTGCCAGTAGTATTTCAGTCAAAGAGACCCAGTACTTC. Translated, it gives CASSISVKETQYF.

CDR3 DNA: TGTGCCAGCAGGGAAGAGACAGGTTACAATGAGCAGTTCTTC. It is translated as CASREETGYNEQFF. This rearrangement joins TRBV28 to TRBJ2-1; maybe TRBD1 (6 bases). The CDR3 runs to 14 residues. V lost 6 bases and J 4 bases, leaving 13 bases between the germline ends. Germline values: CDR1 MDHEN, CDR2 SYDVKM.

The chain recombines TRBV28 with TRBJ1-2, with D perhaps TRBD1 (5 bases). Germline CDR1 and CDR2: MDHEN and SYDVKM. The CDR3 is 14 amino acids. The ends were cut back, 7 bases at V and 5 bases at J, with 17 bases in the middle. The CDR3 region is CASTPAGRNYGYTF. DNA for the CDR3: TGTGCCAGCACCCCCGCGGGGCGGAATTATGGCTACACCTTC.

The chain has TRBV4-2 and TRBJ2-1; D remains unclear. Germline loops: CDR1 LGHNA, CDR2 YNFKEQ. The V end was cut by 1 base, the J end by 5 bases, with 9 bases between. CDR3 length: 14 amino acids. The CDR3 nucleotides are TGTGCCAGCAGCCAAGCGGGTAACAACAATGAGCAGTTCTTC. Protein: CASSQAGNNNEQFF.

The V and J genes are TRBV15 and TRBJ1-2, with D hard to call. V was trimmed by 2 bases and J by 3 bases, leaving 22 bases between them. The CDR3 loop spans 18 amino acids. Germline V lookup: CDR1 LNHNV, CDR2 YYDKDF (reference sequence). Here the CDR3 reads CATSRHNTEAGGDYGYTF. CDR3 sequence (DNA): TGTGCCACCAGCAGACACAATACCGAGGCAGGAGGTGACTATGGCTACACCTTC.

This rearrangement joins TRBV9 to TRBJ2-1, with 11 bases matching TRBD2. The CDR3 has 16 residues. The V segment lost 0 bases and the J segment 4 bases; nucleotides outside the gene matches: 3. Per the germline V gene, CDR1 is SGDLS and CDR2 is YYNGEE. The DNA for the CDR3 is TGTGCCAGCAGCGTAGCGACTAGCGGGACGTACAATGAGCAGTTCTTC. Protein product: CASSVATSGTYNEQFF.

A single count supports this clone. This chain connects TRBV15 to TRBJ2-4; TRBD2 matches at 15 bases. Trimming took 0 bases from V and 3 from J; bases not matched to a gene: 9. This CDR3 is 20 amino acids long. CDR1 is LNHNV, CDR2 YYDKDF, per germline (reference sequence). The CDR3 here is CATSRDRGLAGGPVKNIQYF. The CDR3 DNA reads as TGTGCCACCAGCAGAGATCGTGGACTAGCGGGAGGGCCGGTCAAAAACATTCAGTACTTC.

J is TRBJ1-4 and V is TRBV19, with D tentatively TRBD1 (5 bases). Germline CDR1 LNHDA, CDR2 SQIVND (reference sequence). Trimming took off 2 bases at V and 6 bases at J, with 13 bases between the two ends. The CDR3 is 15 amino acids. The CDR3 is CASSITGPAHEKLFF. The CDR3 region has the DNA TGTGCCAGTAGTATAACAGGCCCTGCGCATGAAAAACTGTTTTTT.

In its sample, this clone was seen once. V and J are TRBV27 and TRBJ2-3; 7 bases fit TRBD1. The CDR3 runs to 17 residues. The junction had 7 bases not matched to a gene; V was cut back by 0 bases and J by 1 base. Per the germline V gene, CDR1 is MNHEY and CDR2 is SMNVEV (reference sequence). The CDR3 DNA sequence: TGTGCCAGCAGTTTATCGTGGCCACAGGGGCGCACAGATACGCAGTATTTT. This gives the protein CASSLSWPQGRTDTQYF.

The CDR3 reads CASSQDLPSGEQYF. In nucleotides, the CDR3 is TGTGCCAGCAGCCAAGATTTGCCTAGCGGCGAGCAGTACTTC. V is TRBV3-1 (or the pseudogene TRBV3-2) and J is TRBJ2-7; the match to TRBD2 covers 7 bases. Germline CDR1 LGHDT, CDR2 YNNKEL (reference sequence). This CDR3 has 14 amino acids. With V trimmed by 0 bases and J by 6 bases, 5 bases remained unmatched.

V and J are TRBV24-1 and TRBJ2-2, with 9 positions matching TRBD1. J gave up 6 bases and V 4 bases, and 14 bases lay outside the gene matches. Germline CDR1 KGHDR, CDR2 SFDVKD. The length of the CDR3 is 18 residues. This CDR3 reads CATSEQGQGIALSGELFF. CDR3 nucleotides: TGTGCCACCAGTGAACAGGGACAGGGAATAGCGTTGTCCGGGGAGCTGTTTTTT.

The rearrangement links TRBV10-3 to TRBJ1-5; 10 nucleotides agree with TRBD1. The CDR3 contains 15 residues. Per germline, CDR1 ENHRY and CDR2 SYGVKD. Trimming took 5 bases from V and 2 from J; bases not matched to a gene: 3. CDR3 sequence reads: CAISRDRGGNQPQHF. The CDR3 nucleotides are TGTGCCATCAGTAGGGACAGGGGCGGCAATCAGCCCCAGCATTTT.

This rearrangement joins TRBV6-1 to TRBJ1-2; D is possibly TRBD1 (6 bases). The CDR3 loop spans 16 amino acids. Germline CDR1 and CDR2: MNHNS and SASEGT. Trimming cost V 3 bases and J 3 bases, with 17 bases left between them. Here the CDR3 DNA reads TGTGCCAGCAGTGATAACAGGGAAACAAAGTACTATGGCTACACCTTC. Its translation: CASSDNRETKYYGYTF.

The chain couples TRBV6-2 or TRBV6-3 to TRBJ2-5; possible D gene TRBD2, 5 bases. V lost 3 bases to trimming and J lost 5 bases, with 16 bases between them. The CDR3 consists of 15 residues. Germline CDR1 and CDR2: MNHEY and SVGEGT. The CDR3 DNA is TGTGCCAGCAGTTATAGCCGGACTCGGAGGGAGACCCAGTACTTC. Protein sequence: CASSYSRTRRETQYF.

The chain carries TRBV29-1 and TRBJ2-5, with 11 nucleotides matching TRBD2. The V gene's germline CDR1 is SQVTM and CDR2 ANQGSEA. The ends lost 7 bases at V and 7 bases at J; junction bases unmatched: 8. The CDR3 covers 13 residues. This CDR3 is CSGGLAGTGTQYF. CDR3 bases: TGCAGCGGAGGACTAGCGGGTACAGGGACCCAGTACTTC.

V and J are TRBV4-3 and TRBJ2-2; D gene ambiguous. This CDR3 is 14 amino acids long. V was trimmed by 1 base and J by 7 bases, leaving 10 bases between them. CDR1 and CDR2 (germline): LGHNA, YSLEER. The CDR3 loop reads CASSQVGASGELFF. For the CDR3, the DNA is TGCGCCAGCAGCCAAGTCGGAGCGAGCGGGGAGCTGTTTTTT.

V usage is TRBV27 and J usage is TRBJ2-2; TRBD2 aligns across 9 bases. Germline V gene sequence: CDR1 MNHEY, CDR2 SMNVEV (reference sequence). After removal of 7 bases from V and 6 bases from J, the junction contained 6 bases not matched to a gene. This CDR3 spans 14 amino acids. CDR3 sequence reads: CASTLGGRAGELFF. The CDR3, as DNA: TGTGCCAGCACACTAGGCGGGAGGGCCGGGGAGCTGTTTTTT.

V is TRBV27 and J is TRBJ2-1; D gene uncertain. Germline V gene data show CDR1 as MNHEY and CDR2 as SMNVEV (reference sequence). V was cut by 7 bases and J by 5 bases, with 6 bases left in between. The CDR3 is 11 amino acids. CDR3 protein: CASILHNEQFF. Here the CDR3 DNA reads TGTGCCAGCATACTGCACAATGAGCAGTTCTTC.

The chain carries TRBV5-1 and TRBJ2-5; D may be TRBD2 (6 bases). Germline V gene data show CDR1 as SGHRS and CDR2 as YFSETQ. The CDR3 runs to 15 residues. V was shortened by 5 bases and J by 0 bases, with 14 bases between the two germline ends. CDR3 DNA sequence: TGCGCCAGCAGACCAGGGCGGGGTTACCAAGAGACCCAGTACTTC. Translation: CASRPGRGYQETQYF.

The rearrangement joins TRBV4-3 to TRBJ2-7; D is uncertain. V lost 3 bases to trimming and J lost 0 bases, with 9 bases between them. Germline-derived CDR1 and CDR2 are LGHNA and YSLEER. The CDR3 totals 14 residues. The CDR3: CASSQAALSYEQYF. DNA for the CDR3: TGCGCCAGCAGCCAGGCGGCCCTCTCCTACGAGCAGTACTTC.

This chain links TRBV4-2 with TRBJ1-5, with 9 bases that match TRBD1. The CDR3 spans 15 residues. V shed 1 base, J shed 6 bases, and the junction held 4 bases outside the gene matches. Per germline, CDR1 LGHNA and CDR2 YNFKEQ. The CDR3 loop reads CASSQGDREVQPQHF. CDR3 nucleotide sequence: TGTGCCAGCAGCCAAGGGGACAGGGAGGTTCAGCCCCAGCATTTT.

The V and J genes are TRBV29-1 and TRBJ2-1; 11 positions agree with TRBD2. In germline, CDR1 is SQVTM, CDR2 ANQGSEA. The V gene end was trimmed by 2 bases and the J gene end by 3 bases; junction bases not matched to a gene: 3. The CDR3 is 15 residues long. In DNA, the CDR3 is TGCAGCGTTGAAAACGGACTAGCGGGCTACAATGAGCAGTTCTTC. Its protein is CSVENGLAGYNEQFF.